These T cell receptor beta chains were read from a single sample in a study of T cells after yellow fever vaccination. TCRdb independently ran MiXCR on the 5' RACE reads; one entry per CDR3 protein. The sample has some 320,000 distinct CDR3 sequences; around a tenth are singletons. The sequencing used CD4+ T cells sorted from PBMCs, collected 45 days after the yellow fever booster vaccination. The receptors originated from a man between 18 and 29 years old who received the YFV17D yellow fever vaccine. CDR3s include the opening cysteine and the closing phenylalanine or tryptophan. Each record gives: V gene, clone size, D gene, J gene, CDR3 DNA, CDR3 protein. D genes are given only for firm matches. Only part of the rows carry a size: once, few, many, or a class if the clone is expanded.

TRBV28	few	-	TRBJ2-6	TGTGCCAGCAGAACACCCTCCACTGGGGCCAACGTCCTGACTTTC	CASRTPSTGANVLTF
TRBV20-1	-	TRBD2	TRBJ2-5	TGCAGTGCTGACGAACTAGCGGCGACGCTCCAAGAGACCCAGTACTTC	CSADELAATLQETQYF
TRBV21-1	-	-	TRBJ2-7	TGTGCCAGCAGCCCTTCGAACCCTCAGGGTTACGAGCAGTACTTC	CASSPSNPQGYEQYF
TRBV5-1	many	-	TRBJ1-5	TGCGCCAGCAGCTTGGGAATCGAGCACAATCAGCCCCAGCATTTT	CASSLGIEHNQPQHF
TRBV4-2	-	-	TRBJ1-5	TGTGCCAGCAGCCAGTCGGGCGGGTCCAATCAGCCCCAGCATTTT	CASSQSGGSNQPQHF
TRBV4-3	many	-	TRBJ2-2	TGCGCCAGCAGCCATGATAACAGGGACACCGGGGAGCTGTTTTTT	CASSHDNRDTGELFF
TRBV20-1	few	-	TRBJ2-5	TGCAGTGCTAGAGGCCGGGACCAAGAGACCCAGTACTTC	CSARGRDQETQYF
TRBV7-9	many	-	TRBJ1-2	TGTGCCAGCAGCATCACAGGATATGGCTACACCTTC	CASSITGYGYTF
TRBV7-2	many	-	TRBJ2-3	TGTGCCAGCAGCGGTTCTAGCACAGATACGCAGTATTTT	CASSGSSTDTQYF
TRBV11-2	-	-	TRBJ2-7	TGTGCCAGCAGCTTAAGACAGGCCAATGCCATCGGTGAGCAGTACTTC	CASSLRQANAIGEQYF
TRBV10-3	-	TRBD2	TRBJ2-3	TGTGCCATCACCTATAGCGGGGCCGGGGGGGATACGCAGTATTTT	CAITYSGAGGDTQYF
TRBV28	-	-	TRBJ1-2	TGTGCCAGCAGTTCGAGGGCTTATGGCTACACCTTC	CASSSRAYGYTF
TRBV10-2	-	TRBD1	TRBJ1-2	TGCGCCAGCAGTGAGTTGCTGGGCAGGGGGGACTATGGCTACACCTTC	CASSELLGRGDYGYTF
TRBV5-1	-	-	TRBJ2-7	TGCGCCAGCAGCTTGCAAGAGGGTTGGGTAGACGAGCAGTACTTC	CASSLQEGWVDEQYF
TRBV20-1	-	TRBD1	TRBJ2-7	TGCAGTGCCCATCGCGGACAGGGGGCGGGAGAGCAGTACTTC	CSAHRGQGAGEQYF
TRBV6-6	few	-	TRBJ1-2	TGTGCCAGCAACGCCTACAACTATGGCTACACCTTC	CASNAYNYGYTF
TRBV7-9	few	-	TRBJ2-5	TGTGCCAGCAGCCCAGCGGGCACGGAGACCCAGTACTTC	CASSPAGTETQYF
TRBV11-1	-	-	TRBJ1-1	TGTGCCAGCAGCTTTATGGGAGGGACTAACACTGAAGCTTTCTTT	CASSFMGGTNTEAFF